A single sample gave rise to the 12 T cell receptor beta chains below, sequenced in a study of blood T cell repertoires in COVID-19. Generated by immunoSEQ multiplex PCR, the TCRdb table keeps only in-frame clones and is missing some. The table shows some 76,000 clones, with less than 90% occurring only once. Sequencing was carried out using peripheral blood. These receptors all come from a man in his fifties or sixties with COVID-19, enrolled during active disease.

The rearrangement links TRBV13 to TRBJ2-1, with 9 bases aligning to TRBD1. The CDR3 loop spans 15 amino acids. Germline-derived CDR1 and CDR2 are PRHDT and FYEKMQ (reference sequence). The V and J ends lost 4 bases and 3 bases, in that order; junction bases with no gene match: 4. The DNA of the CDR3 is TGTGCCAGCAGCTCAAGGGACAGGGACTACAATGAGCAGTTCTTC. Translated: CASSSRDRDYNEQFF.

This clone occurred once. V is TRBV7-9 and J is TRBJ2-1; 8 bases match TRBD2. The CDR3 runs to 13 residues. V was clipped by 6 bases and J by 5 bases; unmatched bases: 3. Germline V gene data show CDR1 as SEHNR and CDR2 as FQNEAQ (reference sequence). Here the CDR3 reads CASRSGLDNEQFF. CDR3 nucleotides: TGTGCCAGCAGGTCGGGACTAGACAATGAGCAGTTCTTC.

This rearrangement joins TRBV15 to TRBJ2-1; D gene unclear. This CDR3 has 15 amino acids. Trimming left V 0 bases short and J 7 bases short, with 13 bases between. The V gene's germline CDR1 is LNHNV and CDR2 YYDKDF (reference sequence). The CDR3 nucleotides are TGTGCCACCAGCAGAGATTTGTGGAGAGATAATGAGCAGTTCTTC. Its translation: CATSRDLWRDNEQFF. The full variable domain, rest sourced from reference TRBV15 and TRBJ2-1, is DAMVIQNPRYQVTQFGKPVTLSCSQTLNHNVMYWYQQKSSQAPKLLFHYYDKDFNNEADTPDNFQSRRPNTSFCFLDIRSPGLGDTAMYLCATSRDLWRDNEQFFGPGTRLTVL.

This chain links TRBV20-1 with TRBJ2-3; D is possibly TRBD2 (6 bases). The V and J ends lost 3 bases and 6 bases respectively, with 13 bases between them. Germline-derived CDR1 and CDR2 are DFQATT and SNEGSKA (reference sequence). The CDR3 is 13 residues long. This CDR3 reads CSASLLASDTQYF. The DNA of the CDR3 is TGCAGTGCTAGTCTGCTAGCGTCCGATACGCAGTATTTT.

The chain has TRBV6-5 and TRBJ2-7; TRBD1 agrees at 9 bases. V was clipped by 0 bases and J by 3 bases; unmatched bases: 6. The CDR3 spans 16 residues. Germline assignment: CDR1 MNHEY and CDR2 SVGAGI. CDR3 in amino acids: CASSYSARTGVYEQYF. The CDR3 DNA reads as TGTGCCAGCAGTTACTCCGCCCGGACAGGGGTCTACGAGCAGTACTTC.

This chain joins TRBV4-3 and TRBJ2-5; TRBD2 is a possible D gene (5 bases). The CDR3 is 16 amino acids. V lost 0 bases to trimming and J lost 4 bases, with 15 bases between them. Germline CDR1 is LGHNA and CDR2 is YSLEER. The CDR3 is CASSQDSDPSGETQYF. The CDR3 DNA reads TGCGCCAGCAGCCAAGACTCTGATCCCAGCGGAGAGACCCAGTACTTC.

This clone was detected only a few times. V is TRBV5-4 and J is TRBJ2-7, with TRBD2 identical over 8 bases. The ends lost 0 bases at V and 2 bases at J; junction bases unmatched: 7. This CDR3 region has 16 residues. Germline assignment: CDR1 SGHNT and CDR2 YYREEE (reference sequence). The CDR3 DNA reads as TGTGCCAGCAGCTTGGGGGTAGCGGGAAGAGCCTACGAGCAGTACTTC. Protein product: CASSLGVAGRAYEQYF. The whole variable domain, filled in from reference TRBV5-4 and TRBJ2-7, reads ETGVTQSPTHLIKTRGQQVTLRCSSQSGHNTVSWYQQALGQGPQFIFQYYREEENGRGNFPPRFSGLQFPNYSSELNVNALELDDSALYLCASSLGVAGRAYEQYFGPGTRLTVT.

The rearrangement links TRBV10-3 to TRBJ2-2; 8 bases fit TRBD2. J was trimmed by 7 bases and V by 2 bases; bases with no gene match: 15. CDR3 size: 18 residues. Germline V gives CDR1 ENHRY, CDR2 SYGVKD. This chain's CDR3 is CAISEGYRREETGGELFF. In nucleotides, the CDR3 is TGTGCCATCAGTGAGGGATATCGGCGGGAGGAGACCGGCGGGGAGCTGTTTTTT.

The genes are TRBV7-8 and TRBJ2-7, with D tentatively TRBD2 (6 bases). The germline V gene encodes CDR1 SGHVS and CDR2 FQNEAQ. The ends were cut back, 2 bases at V and 3 bases at J, with 14 bases in the middle. This CDR3 has 15 amino acids. The DNA of the CDR3 is TGTGCCAGCAGCTTAAATTTGGACGGGAGCTACGAGCAGTACTTC. This sequence encodes CASSLNLDGSYEQYF.

V is TRBV6-6 and J is TRBJ2-7; 8 bases align to TRBD1. V trimming: 4 bases; J trimming: 1 base; junction bases outside the gene matches: 3. This CDR3 region has 14 residues. The germline V gene encodes CDR1 MNHNY and CDR2 SVGAGI (reference sequence). This CDR3 is CASSSRDRSYEQYF. DNA for the CDR3: TGTGCCAGCAGTTCCCGGGACAGGTCCTACGAGCAGTACTTC.

CDR3 in amino acids: CASSNNRGYGTEAFF. In DNA, the CDR3 is TGCGCCAGCAGCAACAACAGGGGATATGGCACTGAAGCTTTCTTT. The chain is built from TRBV5-1 and TRBJ1-1; 7 positions match TRBD1. The CDR3 is 15 amino acids. CDR1 and CDR2 from the germline V gene are SGHRS and YFSETQ. The ends lost 4 bases at V and 4 bases at J; junction bases unmatched: 10.

The chain couples TRBV20-1 to TRBJ1-4; D is ambiguous. This CDR3 region has 13 residues. Per the germline V gene, CDR1 is DFQATT and CDR2 is SNEGSKA (reference sequence). The V end was cut by 3 bases, the J end by 7 bases, with 12 bases between. The CDR3 protein is CSASVPGGEKLFF. In DNA form, the CDR3 reads TGCAGTGCTAGTGTTCCCGGAGGTGAAAAACTGTTTTTT.